What follows are 3 T cell receptor beta chains derived from one specimen sequenced in a study of cytomegalovirus exposure and HLA in healthy donors. Vbeta (60) and Jbeta (13) primers were used in the PCR. Libraries were prepared by immunoSEQ multiplex PCR; TCRdb keeps only in-frame clonotypes and omits some of them. This table holds under 200,000 clones, roughly 13% found once. The specimen was PBMCs. The receptors come from a man in his fifties or sixties in good health and CMV-seropositive.

In its sample, this clone was seen a few times. The chain employs TRBV7-2 and TRBJ1-2; 9 bases line up with TRBD1. Germline V lookup: CDR1 SGHTA, CDR2 FQGNSA. The CDR3 sequence is 16 residues long. V gave up 3 bases and J gave up 8 bases; unmatched junction bases: 13. This CDR3 reads CASSFAGTGNERGYTF. The CDR3 DNA is TGTGCCAGCAGCTTTGCCGGGACAGGGAATGAAAGGGGCTACACCTTC.

This clone was counted between two and nine times. V and J are TRBV7-9 and TRBJ1-2, with 9 bases fitting TRBD1. Germline CDR1 reads SEHNR; CDR2 reads FQNEAQ (reference sequence). The CDR3 spans 14 residues. V gave up 2 bases and J gave up 8 bases; unmatched junction bases: 6. CDR3 sequence reads: CASSLLGQGGGYTF. Written as DNA, the CDR3 is TGTGCCAGCAGCTTATTGGGACAGGGTGGCGGCTACACCTTC.

This clone showed up just a few times. This chain uses TRBV2 with TRBJ2-3; D is possibly TRBD2 (6 bases). The CDR3 spans 16 residues. Trimming removed 4 bases from V and 0 bases from J, with 14 bases in between. From germline, CDR1 is SNHLY and CDR2 FYNNEI. CDR3 protein: CASSAWTGVSTDTQYF. In DNA, the CDR3 is TGTGCCAGCAGTGCGTGGACGGGAGTAAGCACAGATACGCAGTATTTT.